These 5 T cell receptor beta chains were sequenced from one sample in a study of CD8+CD57+ T cells in acquired aplastic anemia. Patients who underwent sequencing had shown CD8+CD57+ cell expansion by flow cytometry. Researchers used genomic DNA as the template to profile TCR beta VDJ and CDR3. MiXCR, applied by TCRdb to the reads, yields one record per CDR3 protein. Here the sample spans about 98,000 distinct CDR3 sequences, 65% to 70% being singletons. Specimen: sorted CD4+, CD8+, or CD8+CD57+ T cells (not recorded which) from PBMCs. The receptors derive from a human donor with aplastic anemia.

The rearrangement uses TRBV20-1 and TRBJ1-2; TRBD1 might be the D (6 bases). Germline-derived CDR1 and CDR2 are DFQATT and SNEGSKA (reference sequence). The CDR3 consists of 13 residues. Between the trimmed V and J ends, which lost 2 bases and 6 bases, there was a span of 13 bases. The CDR3 coding sequence is TGCAGTGCTAGATCCTGGGACACCCATGGCTACACCTTC. This sequence encodes CSARSWDTHGYTF.

This clonotype was seen just once. J is TRBJ2-5 and V is TRBV24-1; 14 positions match TRBD2. The germline V gene has CDR1 KGHDR and CDR2 SFDVKD. This CDR3 is built from 16 residues. V dropped 6 bases and J dropped 5; count of bases not matched to a gene: 7. DNA of the CDR3: TGTGCCACCAGTACGACTAGCGGGGGGGCCCCGGAGACCCAGTACTTC. Protein: CATSTTSGGAPETQYF.

Comments on this clonotype: Possible read error: a much larger clone is one base away. CDR3 region: CASGQDPHLKEKLFF. In DNA, the CDR3 is TGCGCCAGCGGCCAAGACCCGCACTTGAAAGAAAAACTGTTTTTT. V gene TRBV4-1 combines with J gene TRBJ1-4, with D unclear. The germline CDR1 and CDR2 sequences are MGHRA and YSYEKL. This CDR3 comprises 15 residues.

The count of this clonotype is one. V gene TRBV4-2 combines with J gene TRBJ1-1; 7 bases agree with TRBD1. The V gene's germline CDR1 is LGHNA and CDR2 YNFKEQ. V lost 0 bases and J lost 0; bases outside the gene matches: 4. This CDR3 comprises 16 residues. CDR3 sequence reads: CASSQDGDRVNTEAFF. The CDR3 DNA reads TGTGCCAGCAGCCAAGATGGCGACAGGGTGAACACTGAAGCTTTCTTT.

V is TRBV3-1 and J is TRBJ2-3; 11 positions match TRBD2. From germline, CDR1 is LGHDT and CDR2 YNNKEL (reference sequence). The CDR3 is made up of 16 amino acids. The trim removed 3 bases at V and 4 bases at J, leaving 6 bases unmatched. CDR3 DNA sequence: TGTGCCAGCAGCCAGGTAGCGGGGGGGAACGCAGATACGCAGTATTTT. It yields the protein CASSQVAGGNADTQYF.